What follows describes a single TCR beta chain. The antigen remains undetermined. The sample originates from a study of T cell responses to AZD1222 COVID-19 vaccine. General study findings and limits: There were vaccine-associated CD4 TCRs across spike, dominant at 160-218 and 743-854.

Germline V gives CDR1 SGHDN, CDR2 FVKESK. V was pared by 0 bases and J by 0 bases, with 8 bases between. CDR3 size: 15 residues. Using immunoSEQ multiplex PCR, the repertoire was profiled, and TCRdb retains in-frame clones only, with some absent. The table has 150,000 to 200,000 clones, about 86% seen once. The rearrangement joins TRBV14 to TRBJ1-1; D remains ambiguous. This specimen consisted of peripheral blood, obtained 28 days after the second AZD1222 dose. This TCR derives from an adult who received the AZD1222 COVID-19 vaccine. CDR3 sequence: CASSQDRILNTEAFF. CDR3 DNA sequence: TGTGCCAGCAGCCAAGATCGGATCCTGAACACTGAAGCTTTCTTT.